These T cell receptor beta chains were read from a single sample in a study of blood T cell repertoires in COVID-19. Here immunoSEQ multiplex PCR was the method, and the copy in TCRdb shows in-frame clones only, minus some. The sample carries about 240,000 clones, about 82% recorded once. Sequenced sample: peripheral blood. The source is a man older than 75 with acute or convalescent COVID-19. Each CDR3 is given with its conserved first and last residue. The order of the fields is D gene, V gene, J gene, clone size, CDR3 DNA, CDR3 protein. The D gene is left open where the match is weak. Only some rows state a clone size, as once, few, many or a class for expanded clones.

TRBD1	TRBV6-5	TRBJ1-1	-	TGTGCCAGCACCCGGACAGGTATGAACACTGAAGCTTTCTTT	CASTRTGMNTEAFF
TRBD1	TRBV2	TRBJ1-6	-	TGTGCCAGCAGCCCCATGGGGGACAGGGGTAGTTCACCCCTCCACTTT	CASSPMGDRGSSPLHF
TRBD1	TRBV18	TRBJ1-1	once	TGTGCCAGCTCAGATTCAGGGGGCACTGAAGCTTTCTTT	CASSDSGGTEAFF
-	TRBV29-1	TRBJ1-1	-	TGCAGCGTTGATTCTTATACAGGGCTTGAAGCTTTCTTT	CSVDSYTGLEAFF
TRBD2	TRBV6-5	TRBJ2-1	-	TGTGCCAGCAGTTACGCTAGCGGGGCCTACAATGAGCAGTTCTTC	CASSYASGAYNEQFF
TRBD1	TRBV6-5	TRBJ2-2	-	TGTGCCAGGGGGGACAGGGGGCGAACCGGGGAGCTGTTTTTT	CARGDRGRTGELFF
-	TRBV6-5	TRBJ1-5	-	TGTGCCAGCTCCGGGACTTACCTTCAGCCCCAGCATTTT	CASSGTYLQPQHF
TRBD1	TRBV27	TRBJ1-5	-	TGTGCCAGCAGCTACAGGGGTGGACAGCCCCAGCATTTT	CASSYRGGQPQHF
-	TRBV7-8	TRBJ2-7	-	TGTGCCAGCAGCCCCGAGACCTACGAGCAGTACTTC	CASSPETYEQYF
TRBD1	TRBV5-8	TRBJ1-5	-	TGTGCCAGCAGCCGGGGACAGAGCTGGAGCAATCAGCCCCAGCATTTT	CASSRGQSWSNQPQHF
-	TRBV6-5	TRBJ1-5	-	TGTGCCAGCAGCCGCGCCGGTCAGCCCCAGCATTTT	CASSRAGQPQHF
-	TRBV5-1	TRBJ1-2	-	TGCGCCAGCAGCTTGGCGGTAAACTATGGCTACACCTTC	CASSLAVNYGYTF
TRBD1	TRBV4-3	TRBJ1-6	-	TGCGCCAGCAGCCAAGAACCGGGACAGGGAGTGGGATCACCCCTCCACTTT	CASSQEPGQGVGSPLHF
TRBD1	TRBV5-1	TRBJ2-5	once	TGCGCCAGCAGCCCAGGACAGGGGGCAAGAGAGACCCAGTACTTC	CASSPGQGARETQYF
-	TRBV24-1	TRBJ2-5	once	TGTGCCACCTCGACAGGTAGTGAGACCCAGTACTTC	CATSTGSETQYF
-	TRBV6-6	TRBJ2-4	-	TGTGCCAGCAGGATATCCCGTTCTGCGGACATTCAGTACTTC	CASRISRSADIQYF
-	TRBV28	TRBJ1-1	-	TGTGCCAGCATTAATGGGCGGGGCACTGAAGCTTTCTTT	CASINGRGTEAFF
TRBD1	TRBV7-2	TRBJ1-6	-	TGTGCCAGCAGCTTAGAACAGGGGGCGCATTCACCCCTCCACTTT	CASSLEQGAHSPLHF
-	TRBV2	TRBJ2-7	-	TGTGCCAGCAGCAAAACTTCAGGTCCCTACGAGCAGTACTTC	CASSKTSGPYEQYF
TRBD2	TRBV7-3	TRBJ2-1	-	TGTGCCAGCAGCCAGAGGTCTGCGGGAGCCCCCTCCCCCCACGCTTACAATGAGCAGTTCTTC	CASSQRSAGAPSPHAYNEQFF
-	TRBV7-8	TRBJ1-1	-	TGTGCCAGCAGCTCCTCGGGGGGGCGGGCTTTCTTT	CASSSSGGRAFF
-	TRBV28	TRBJ2-1	-	TGTGCCAGCAGTGGGGGCGCGTTAAATGAGCAGTTCTTC	CASSGGALNEQFF
TRBD2	TRBV24-1	TRBJ2-3	-	TGTGCCACCAGTGATAAGACTAGCGGGATCACAGATACGCAGTATTTT	CATSDKTSGITDTQYF
-	TRBV28	TRBJ1-1	-	TGTGCCAGCAGTTTCGGGGGATTGGTCAACACTGAAGCTTTCTTT	CASSFGGLVNTEAFF
TRBD1	TRBV7-2	TRBJ2-5	-	TGTGCCAGCAGCTTCACAGGGGTTGAGACCCAGTACTTC	CASSFTGVETQYF
TRBD1	TRBV28	TRBJ1-2	-	TGTGCCAGCAGCCCCGGGACAGAAGTATTGAGGTACACCTTC	CASSPGTEVLRYTF
-	TRBV3-1/TRBV3-2	TRBJ2-7	-	TGTGCCAGCAGCCTAGAAGAGGTTTCTTACGAGCAGTACTTC	CASSLEEVSYEQYF
-	TRBV5-6	TRBJ1-2	-	TGTGCCAGCAGCCTGCGCGGGACTAACTATGGCTACACCTTC	CASSLRGTNYGYTF
-	TRBV29-1	TRBJ2-3	-	TGCAGCGTGGTAGACAGAGGAGATACGCAGTATTTT	CSVVDRGDTQYF
TRBD2	TRBV5-1	TRBJ2-3	-	TGCGCCAGCAGCTTGACTAGCGACACAGATACGCAGTATTTT	CASSLTSDTDTQYF
-	TRBV4-1	TRBJ2-7	-	TGCGCCAGCAGCCAAGTTCTTTTCGCCTACGAGCAGTACTTC	CASSQVLFAYEQYF
TRBD2	TRBV19	TRBJ2-1	-	TGTGCCAGTAGTAAATCAGCGGCTTCGGCTAGCGGTCGCAATGAGCAGTTCTTC	CASSKSAASASGRNEQFF
TRBD2	TRBV10-3	TRBJ2-7	few	TGTGCCATCAGTGAGTCACAGCGGGGGAAGGACGAGCAGTACTTC	CAISESQRGKDEQYF
TRBD2	TRBV27	TRBJ2-3	-	TGTGCCAGCAGTTTACTAGCGGGGGGGGGCACAGATACGCAGTATTTT	CASSLLAGGGTDTQYF
-	TRBV3-1/TRBV3-2	TRBJ1-5	once	TGTGCCAGCAGCCGAGAAGGGGCCAATCAGCCCCAGCATTTT	CASSREGANQPQHF
TRBD1	TRBV18	TRBJ1-5	-	TGTGCCAGCTCACCCGGGACAGGTTATCAGCCCCAGCATTTT	CASSPGTGYQPQHF
TRBD1	TRBV5-1	TRBJ1-1	-	TGCGCCAGCAGCCTGGGACAGGAAGCTTTCTTT	CASSLGQEAFF
TRBD1	TRBV18	TRBJ1-5	-	TGTGCCAGCTCACCAGCAGGGGGGCAGCCCCAGCATTTT	CASSPAGGQPQHF
-	TRBV19	TRBJ2-1	few	TGTGCCAGTAGTACCCCGGAACGAGGGCAGTTCTTC	CASSTPERGQFF
TRBD1	TRBV29-1	TRBJ1-2	-	TGCAGCGTTGAAGTAGGGACAGGGTTGGCTGGCTACACCTTC	CSVEVGTGLAGYTF
TRBD2	TRBV3-1/TRBV3-2	TRBJ2-2	-	TGTGCCAGCAGTCCTCCTTCGACTAGCGACGGGACCGGGGAGCTGTTTTTT	CASSPPSTSDGTGELFF
TRBD2	TRBV4-1	TRBJ2-7	-	TGCGCCAGCAGCCCCTGGGAGGGAAGGTACGAGCAGTACTTC	CASSPWEGRYEQYF
TRBD2	TRBV2	TRBJ2-1	-	TGTGCCAGCAGTTTTAGCGGGCCTAGCGCGCAGTTCTTC	CASSFSGPSAQFF
-	TRBV29-1	TRBJ2-7	-	TGCAGCGTGGCCCGCGTAGAGGGCGAGCAGTACTTC	CSVARVEGEQYF
-	TRBV19	TRBJ1-6	-	TGTGCCAGTAGCAGCTCCTATAATTCACCCCTCCACTTT	CASSSSYNSPLHF
-	TRBV10-3	TRBJ2-5	-	TGTGCCATCAAAGAATCTACAGGGCCCCAAGAGACCCAGTACTTC	CAIKESTGPQETQYF
TRBD1	TRBV19	TRBJ2-1	once	TGTGCCAGTAGTACTCTGGGACAGCCCTACAATGAGCAGTTCTTC	CASSTLGQPYNEQFF
-	TRBV9	TRBJ2-1	-	TGTGCCAGCAGCGCCGCGGGGACCGCCGCTGGTGAGCAGTTCTTC	CASSAAGTAAGEQFF
-	TRBV9	TRBJ1-1	-	TGTGCCAGCCAACGGGGTGAGGGTGAAGCTTTCTTT	CASQRGEGEAFF
-	TRBV13	TRBJ1-6	-	TGTGCCAGCAGCTTAGGAACGGGTGGGGGGAACGCACCCCTCCACTTT	CASSLGTGGGNAPLHF
-	TRBV18	TRBJ1-6	-	TGTGCCAGCTCACTAGTCAGGGGTATAAAGGATAATTCACCCCTCCACTTT	CASSLVRGIKDNSPLHF